This T cell receptor beta chain was recovered during a study of T cell repertoires in cytomegalovirus infection. Sample share makes this clonotype medium-sized (0.01 to 0.1%). TCRdb re-derived calls from the reads in MiXCR, one entry per CDR3 protein. The sample has almost 550,000 distinct CDR3 sequences; approximately 17% are singletons. V was pared by 7 bases and J by 0 bases, with 11 bases of the junction left unmatched. The CDR3 is 16 amino acids. From germline, CDR1 is SGHAT and CDR2 FQNNGV. The chain is built from TRBV11-2 and TRBJ1-1; 7 bases are shared with TRBD1. Sequences were obtained from CD8+ T cells from PBMCs. The source is a human donor in good health (CMV status not recorded). Some clones in this sample may be carry-over from other donors' samples. DNA for the CDR3: TGTGCCAGCACGGGACAGACCTTTTTCATGAACACTGAAGCTTTCTTT. Its protein product is CASTGQTFFMNTEAFF.